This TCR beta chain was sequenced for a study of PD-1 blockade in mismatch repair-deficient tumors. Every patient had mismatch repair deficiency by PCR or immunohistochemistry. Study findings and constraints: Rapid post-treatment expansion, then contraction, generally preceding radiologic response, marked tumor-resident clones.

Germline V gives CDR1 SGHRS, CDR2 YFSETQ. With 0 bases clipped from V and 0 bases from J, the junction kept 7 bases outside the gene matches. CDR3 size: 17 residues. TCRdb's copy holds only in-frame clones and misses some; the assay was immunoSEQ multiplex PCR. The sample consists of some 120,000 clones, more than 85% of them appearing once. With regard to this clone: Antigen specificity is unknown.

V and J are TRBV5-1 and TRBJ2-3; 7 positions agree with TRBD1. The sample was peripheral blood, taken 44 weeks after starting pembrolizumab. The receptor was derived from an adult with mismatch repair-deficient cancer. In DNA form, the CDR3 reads TGCGCCAGCAGCTTGGACCCACAGGGGTTTAGCACAGATACGCAGTATTTT. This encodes CASSLDPQGFSTDTQYF.